The clone carrying this TCR beta chain is a singleton in its sample. The entry originates in a study of blood T cell repertoires in COVID-19. The protocol was immunoSEQ multiplex PCR, while the TCRdb copy is restricted to in-frame clones and leaves out a portion. This sample has approximately 90,000 clones, with over 65% found just once. After removal of 10 bases from V and 5 bases from J, the junction contained 7 bases not matched to a gene. Germline V lookup: CDR1 MNHEY, CDR2 SMNVEV (reference sequence). This CDR3 has 13 residues. Sequences were obtained from peripheral blood. This receptor was identified in a human donor in a cohort sampled during active COVID-19. This sequence joins TRBV27 and TRBJ1-4; 7 nucleotides line up with TRBD1. The CDR3 loop reads CATAGTENEKLFF. The CDR3 coding sequence is TGTGCCACCGCCGGGACAGAAAATGAAAAACTGTTTTTT.